Included here is one T cell receptor beta chain sequence, with context. Its specificity is unknown. These data originate in a study of T-cell memory formation after mild COVID-19. TCRdb recomputed calls from the 5' RACE reads with MiXCR, one row per CDR3 protein. Of 150,000 or so distinct CDR3 sequences listed, around 25% are singletons. This CDR3 has 18 residues. The V segment lost 5 bases and the J segment 0 bases; nucleotides outside the gene matches: 13. Study-level findings and limits: Cross-reactive memory apparently joined, as some responding clones appeared in pre-infection memory. The study found balanced CD4/CD8 in clones contracting day 15 to 85 and a CD4+ lean in later expanders.

The sequencing sample was made of PBMCs or a T cell subset sorted from them (not recorded which). This TCR came from an adult woman who had mild COVID-19 (a few samples of this study predate the infection). Cell type and time point are not known. The V gene is TRBV12-3 or TRBV12-4, the J gene TRBJ1-1; the match to TRBD1 covers 9 bases. This CDR3 is CASSLDRLGTGLNTEAFF. The CDR3 nucleotides are TGTGCCAGCAGTCTGGACCGGTTGGGGACAGGGTTGAACACTGAAGCTTTCTTT.